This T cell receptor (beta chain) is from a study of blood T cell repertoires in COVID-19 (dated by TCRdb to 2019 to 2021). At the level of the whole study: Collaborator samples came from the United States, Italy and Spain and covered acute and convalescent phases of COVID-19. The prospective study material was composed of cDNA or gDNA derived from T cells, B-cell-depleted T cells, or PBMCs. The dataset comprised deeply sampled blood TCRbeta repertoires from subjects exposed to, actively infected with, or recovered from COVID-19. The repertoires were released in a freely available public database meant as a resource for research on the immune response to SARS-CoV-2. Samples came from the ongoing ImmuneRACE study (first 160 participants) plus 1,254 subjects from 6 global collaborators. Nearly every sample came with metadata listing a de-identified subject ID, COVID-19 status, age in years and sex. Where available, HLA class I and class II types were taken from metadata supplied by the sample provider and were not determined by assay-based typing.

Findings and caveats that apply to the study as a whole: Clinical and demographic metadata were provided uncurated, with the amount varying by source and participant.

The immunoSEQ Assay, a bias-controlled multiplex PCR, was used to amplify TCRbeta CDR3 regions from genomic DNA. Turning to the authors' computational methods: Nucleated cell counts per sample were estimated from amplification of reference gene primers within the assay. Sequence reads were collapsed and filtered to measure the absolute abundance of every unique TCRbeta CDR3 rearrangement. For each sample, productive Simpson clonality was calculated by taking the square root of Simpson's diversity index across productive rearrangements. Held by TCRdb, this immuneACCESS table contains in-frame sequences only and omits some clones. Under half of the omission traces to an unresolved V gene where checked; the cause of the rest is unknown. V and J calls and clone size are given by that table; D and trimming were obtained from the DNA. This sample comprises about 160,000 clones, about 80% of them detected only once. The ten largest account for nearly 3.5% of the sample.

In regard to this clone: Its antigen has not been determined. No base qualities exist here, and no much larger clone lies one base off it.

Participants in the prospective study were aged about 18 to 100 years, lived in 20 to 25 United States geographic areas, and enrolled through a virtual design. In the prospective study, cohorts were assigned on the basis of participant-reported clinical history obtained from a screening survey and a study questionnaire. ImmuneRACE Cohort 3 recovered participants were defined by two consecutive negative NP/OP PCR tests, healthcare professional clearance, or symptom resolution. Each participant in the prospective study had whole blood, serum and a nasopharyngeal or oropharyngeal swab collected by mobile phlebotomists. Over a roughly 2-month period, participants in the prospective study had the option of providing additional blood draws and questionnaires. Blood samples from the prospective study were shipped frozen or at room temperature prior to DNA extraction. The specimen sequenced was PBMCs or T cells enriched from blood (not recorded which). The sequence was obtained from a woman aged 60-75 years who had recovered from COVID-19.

The CDR3 corresponds to CASSLKGTGGAGELFF. The bases are TGTGCCAGCAGCCTCAAGGGGACAGGGGGGGCCGGGGAGCTGTTTTTT. Recombination connected TRBV5-4 to TRBJ2-2; a stretch of 11 junction bases matches TRBD1. Trimming accounts for 4 bases at V and 6 bases at J, while the number of junction bases matched to no gene is 8. The CDR3 goes from the cysteine to the phenylalanine over 16 residues. The entry retains the CDR3 DNA only, 48 bases that are in frame from base 1. From the germline V gene (reference sequence), CDR1 is SGHNT and CDR2 is YYREEE.